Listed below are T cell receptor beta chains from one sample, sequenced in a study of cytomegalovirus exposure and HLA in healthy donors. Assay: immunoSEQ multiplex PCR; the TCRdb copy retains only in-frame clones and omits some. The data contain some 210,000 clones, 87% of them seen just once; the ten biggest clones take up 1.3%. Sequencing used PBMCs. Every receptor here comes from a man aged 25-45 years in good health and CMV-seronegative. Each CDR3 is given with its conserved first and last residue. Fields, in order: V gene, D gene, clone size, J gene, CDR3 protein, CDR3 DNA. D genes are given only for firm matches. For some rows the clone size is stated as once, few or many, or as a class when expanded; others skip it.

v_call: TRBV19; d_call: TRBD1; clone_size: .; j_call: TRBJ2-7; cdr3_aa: CASSETGTGLYEQYF; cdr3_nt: TGTGCCAGTAGCGAGACCGGGACAGGGCTCTACGAGCAGTACTTC
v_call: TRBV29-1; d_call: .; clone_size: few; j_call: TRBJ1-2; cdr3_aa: CSVTRVRDGYTF; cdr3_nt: TGCAGCGTAACCAGGGTACGAGATGGCTACACCTTC
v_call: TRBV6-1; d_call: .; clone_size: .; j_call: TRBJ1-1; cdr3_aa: CASRWTDYTEAFF; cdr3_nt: TGTGCCAGCAGATGGACAGATTACACTGAAGCTTTCTTT
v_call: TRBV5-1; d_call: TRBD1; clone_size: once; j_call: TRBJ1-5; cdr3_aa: CASSWTGLSNQPQHF; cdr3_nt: TGCGCCAGCAGCTGGACAGGGCTTAGCAATCAGCCCCAGCATTTT
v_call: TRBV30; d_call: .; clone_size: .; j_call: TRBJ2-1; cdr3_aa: CAWSVVVAGPNEQFF; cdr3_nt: TGTGCCTGGAGTGTAGTGGTAGCTGGCCCCAATGAGCAGTTCTTC
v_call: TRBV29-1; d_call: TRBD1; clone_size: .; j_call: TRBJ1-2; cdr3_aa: CSVDGDRGYGYTF; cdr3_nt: TGCAGCGTCGACGGGGACAGGGGATATGGCTACACCTTC
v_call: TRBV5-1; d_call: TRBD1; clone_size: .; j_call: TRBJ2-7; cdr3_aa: CASRGGQGAYEQYF; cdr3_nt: TGCGCCAGCCGGGGGGGACAGGGGGCCTACGAGCAGTACTTC
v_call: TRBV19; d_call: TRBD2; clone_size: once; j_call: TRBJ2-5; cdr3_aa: CASRTTGTSGKETQYF; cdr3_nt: TGTGCCAGTAGGACAACCGGGACTAGCGGGAAAGAGACCCAGTACTTC
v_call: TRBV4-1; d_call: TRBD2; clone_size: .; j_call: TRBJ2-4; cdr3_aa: CASSQVGLAGVQYF; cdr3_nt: TGCGCCAGCAGCCAGGTGGGACTAGCGGGAGTTCAGTACTTC
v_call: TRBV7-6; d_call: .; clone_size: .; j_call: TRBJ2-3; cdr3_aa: CASSLSPTPGDTQYF; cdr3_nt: TGTGCCAGCAGCCTCTCCCCCACGCCGGGGGATACGCAGTATTTT
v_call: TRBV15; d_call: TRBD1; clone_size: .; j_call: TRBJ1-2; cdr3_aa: CATSIGQGNYGYTF; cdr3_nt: TGTGCCACCAGCATAGGACAGGGTAACTATGGCTACACCTTC
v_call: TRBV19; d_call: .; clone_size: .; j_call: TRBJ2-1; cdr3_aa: CASSPPRGSYNEQFF; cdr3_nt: TGTGCCAGTAGTCCTCCCCGGGGCTCCTACAATGAGCAGTTCTTC
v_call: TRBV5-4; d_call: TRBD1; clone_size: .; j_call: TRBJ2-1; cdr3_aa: CASSSRQGSSYNEQFF; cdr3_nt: TGTGCCAGCAGCTCCAGACAGGGGAGCTCCTACAATGAGCAGTTCTTC
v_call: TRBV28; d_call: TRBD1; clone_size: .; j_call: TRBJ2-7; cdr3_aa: CASSTQGFYEQYF; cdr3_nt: TGTGCCAGCAGCACACAGGGGTTCTACGAGCAGTACTTC
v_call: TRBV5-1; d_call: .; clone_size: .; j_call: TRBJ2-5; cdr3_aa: CASRADHQGETQYF; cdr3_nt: TGCGCCAGCAGAGCGGACCATCAAGGGGAGACCCAGTACTTC
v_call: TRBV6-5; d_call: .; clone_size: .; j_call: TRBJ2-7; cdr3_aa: CASSDTGIYEQYF; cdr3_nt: TGTGCCAGCAGTGACACCGGAATCTACGAGCAGTACTTC
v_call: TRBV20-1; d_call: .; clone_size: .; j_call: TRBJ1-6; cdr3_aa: CSARSGQSLHF; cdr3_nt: TGCAGTGCTAGATCTGGACAGTCGCTCCACTTT
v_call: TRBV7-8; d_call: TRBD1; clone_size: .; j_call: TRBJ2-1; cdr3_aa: CASSLGAGGFRNEQFF; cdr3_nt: TGTGCCAGCAGCTTAGGAGCAGGGGGCTTTCGAAATGAGCAGTTCTTC
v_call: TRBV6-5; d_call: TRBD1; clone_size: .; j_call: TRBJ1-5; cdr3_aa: CASLTGDNQPQHF; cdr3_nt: TGTGCCAGCCTCACAGGGGACAATCAGCCCCAGCATTTT
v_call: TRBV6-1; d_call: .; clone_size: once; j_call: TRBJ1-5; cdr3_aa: CASSPTRAMYQPQHF; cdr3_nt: TGTGCCAGCAGTCCTACCAGGGCCATGTATCAGCCCCAGCATTTT
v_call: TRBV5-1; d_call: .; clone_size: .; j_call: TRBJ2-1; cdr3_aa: CASSLTIPNEQFF; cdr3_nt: TGCGCCAGCAGCCTGACTATTCCCAATGAGCAGTTCTTC
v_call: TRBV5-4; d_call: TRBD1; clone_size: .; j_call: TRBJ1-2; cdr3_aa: CASSPRTGNYGYTF; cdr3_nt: TGTGCCAGCAGCCCCAGGACAGGGAACTATGGCTACACCTTC
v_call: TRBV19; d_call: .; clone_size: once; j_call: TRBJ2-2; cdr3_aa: CASSRGLRTGELFF; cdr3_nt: TGTGCCAGTAGTAGAGGCCTTAGGACCGGGGAGCTGTTTTTT
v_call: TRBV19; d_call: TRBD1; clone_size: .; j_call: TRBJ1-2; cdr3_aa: CASSPQGQNGYTF; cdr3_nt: TGTGCCAGTAGTCCACAGGGACAGAATGGCTACACCTTC
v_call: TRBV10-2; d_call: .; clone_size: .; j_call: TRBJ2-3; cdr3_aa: CASSEVGGGTDTQYF; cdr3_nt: TGCGCCAGCAGTGAGGTGGGGGGAGGCACAGATACGCAGTATTTT
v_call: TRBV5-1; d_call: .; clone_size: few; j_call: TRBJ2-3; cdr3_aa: CASSLAGSTDTQYF; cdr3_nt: TGCGCCAGCAGCTTAGCAGGGAGCACAGATACGCAGTATTTT
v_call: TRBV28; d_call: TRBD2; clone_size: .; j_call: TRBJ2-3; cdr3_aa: CASSRDGGAATDTQYF; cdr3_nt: TGTGCCAGCAGTCGTGACGGGGGGGCGGCTACAGATACGCAGTATTTT
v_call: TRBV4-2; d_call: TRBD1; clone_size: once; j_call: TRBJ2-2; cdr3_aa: CASSWDRGRTGELFF; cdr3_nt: TGTGCCAGCAGCTGGGACAGGGGGCGCACCGGGGAGCTGTTTTTT
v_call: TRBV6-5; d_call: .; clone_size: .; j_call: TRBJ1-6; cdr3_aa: CASSYGGDSPLHF; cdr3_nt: TGTGCCAGCAGTTACGGAGGGGATTCACCCCTCCACTTT
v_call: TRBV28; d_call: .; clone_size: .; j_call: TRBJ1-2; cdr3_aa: CASSLADKFFYGYTF; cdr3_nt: TGTGCCAGCAGTTTAGCGGACAAGTTTTTCTATGGCTACACCTTC
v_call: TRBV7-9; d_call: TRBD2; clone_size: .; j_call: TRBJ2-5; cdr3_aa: CASSLTQRGGRETQYF; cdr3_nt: TGTGCCAGCAGCTTAACCCAGCGGGGGGGCCGGGAGACCCAGTACTTC
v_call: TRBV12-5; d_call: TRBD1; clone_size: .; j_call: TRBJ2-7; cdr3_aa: CASGFDGQGDEQYF; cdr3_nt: TGTGCTAGTGGTTTCGATGGACAGGGAGACGAGCAGTACTTC
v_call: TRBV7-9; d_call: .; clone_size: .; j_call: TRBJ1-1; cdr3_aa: CAIPGASRGNIEAFF; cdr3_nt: TGTGCAATCCCTGGAGCTTCACGAGGGAACATTGAAGCTTTCTTT
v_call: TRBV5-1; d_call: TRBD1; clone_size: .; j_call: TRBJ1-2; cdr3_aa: CASSEAATGYGYTF; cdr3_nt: TGCGCCAGCAGCGAGGCGGCGACAGGGTATGGCTACACCTTC
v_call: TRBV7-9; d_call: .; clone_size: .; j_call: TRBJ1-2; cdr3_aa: CASSLGALNGYTF; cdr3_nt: TGTGCCAGCAGCTTAGGGGCTCTTAATGGCTACACCTTC
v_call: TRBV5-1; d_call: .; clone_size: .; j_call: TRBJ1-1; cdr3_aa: CASSLRMGQHMNTEAFF; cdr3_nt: TGCGCCAGCAGCTTGAGGATGGGGCAGCACATGAACACTGAAGCTTTCTTT
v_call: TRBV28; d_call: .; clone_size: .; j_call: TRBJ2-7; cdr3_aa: CASSLVDTSSYEQYF; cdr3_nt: TGTGCCAGCAGTCTTGTGGACACCTCCTCCTACGAGCAGTACTTC
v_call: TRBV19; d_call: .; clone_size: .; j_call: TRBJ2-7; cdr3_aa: CASRAGYEQYF; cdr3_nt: TGTGCCAGTAGGGCTGGCTACGAGCAGTACTTC
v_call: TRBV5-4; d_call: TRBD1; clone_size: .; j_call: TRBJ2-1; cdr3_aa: CASSSGQGGPEQFF; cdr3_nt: TGTGCCAGCAGCTCGGGACAGGGAGGTCCTGAGCAGTTCTTC
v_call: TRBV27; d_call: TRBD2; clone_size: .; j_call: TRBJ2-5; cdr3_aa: CASSPSGGLQETQYF; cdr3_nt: TGTGCCAGCAGCCCTAGCGGGGGGCTTCAAGAGACCCAGTACTTC
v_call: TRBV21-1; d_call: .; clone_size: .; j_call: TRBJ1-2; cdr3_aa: CASSNRKTGERDYGHTF; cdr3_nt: TGTGCCAGCAGCAACCGCAAGACAGGGGAGCGGGACTATGGCCACACCTTC
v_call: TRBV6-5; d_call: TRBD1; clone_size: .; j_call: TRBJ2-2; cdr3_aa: CASTRTGKAGELFF; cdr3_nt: TGTGCCAGCACTAGGACAGGCAAAGCCGGGGAGCTGTTTTTT
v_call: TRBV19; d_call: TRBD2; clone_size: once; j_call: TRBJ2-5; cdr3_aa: CASSAPTGGARQYF; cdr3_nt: TGTGCCAGTAGTGCGCCCACGGGAGGGGCGCGTCAGTACTTC